This T cell receptor beta chain came from a study of cytomegalovirus exposure and HLA in healthy donors. Broader study findings: About 87% or about 30% of the time was how often most TCR beta V segments were productive, according to an earlier analysis. No immune exposure information besides CMV serostatus was available.

Concerning this clone: Its specificity is not known.

PCR amplification relied on 60 Vbeta primers (plus 13 Jbeta primers). TCRdb's copy holds only in-frame clones and misses some; the assay was immunoSEQ multiplex PCR. The sample holds tens of thousands of clones; roughly 82% are singletons and the top ten take around 3.6%. Germline assignment: CDR1 MNHEY and CDR2 SVGAGI. The CDR3 is made up of 13 amino acids. Trimming shortened V by 0 bases and J by 5 bases, and 7 bases separated the two germline ends. The chain has TRBV6-5 and TRBJ2-5; D is undetermined. This TCR was recovered from a woman aged 18-30 years in good health and CMV-seronegative. The sequencing sample was made of PBMCs. The CDR3 sequence is CASSYSGFETQYF. The DNA for the CDR3 is TGTGCCAGCAGTTACTCCGGGTTTGAGACCCAGTACTTC.